This T cell receptor (beta chain) appears in the sequencing data of a study of regulatory T cells in long-lasting Graves disease. Study background: The definition of persistent Graves' disease was over 5 years of antithyroid drugs with positive TSH receptor antibodies.

The time point is: persistent/refractory GD, antithyroid drugs over 5 years with positive TRAb. Isolated PBMC RNA provided the starting material for the TCR library. Patient provenance is recorded as an endocrinology department in Xi'an, China. This clonotype was observed many times. Antigen: not known. For TCR beta, libraries came from iRepertoire HTBI primers and Arm-PCR of CDR3 regions. TCRdb reprocessed the multiplex PCR reads via MiXCR and lists one record per CDR3 protein. The sample yields fewer than 450,000 distinct CDR3 sequences, less than 25% seen once. The CDR3 totals 14 residues. The germline V gene has CDR1 LGHDT and CDR2 YNNKEL (reference sequence). V was pared by 2 bases and J by 8 bases, with 13 bases between. Study findings and constraints: TCR diversity was lower in persistent Graves' patients than in newly diagnosed ones. Comparison showed that persistent patients shared more public clonotypes (about 2,700) than new patients (nearly 1,000).

Sequenced here: peripheral blood mononuclear cells (PBMCs), sampled when the disease was refractory, from a patient treated with antithyroid drugs. The chain is built from TRBV3-1 and TRBJ2-4; D might be TRBD1 or TRBD2, each matching 6 bases. This clonotype was sampled from a female donor with Graves disease. CDR3 sequence reads: CASSQYPRGDIQYF. CDR3 nucleotides: TGTGCCAGCAGCCAATACCCGAGGGGGGACATTCAGTACTTC.